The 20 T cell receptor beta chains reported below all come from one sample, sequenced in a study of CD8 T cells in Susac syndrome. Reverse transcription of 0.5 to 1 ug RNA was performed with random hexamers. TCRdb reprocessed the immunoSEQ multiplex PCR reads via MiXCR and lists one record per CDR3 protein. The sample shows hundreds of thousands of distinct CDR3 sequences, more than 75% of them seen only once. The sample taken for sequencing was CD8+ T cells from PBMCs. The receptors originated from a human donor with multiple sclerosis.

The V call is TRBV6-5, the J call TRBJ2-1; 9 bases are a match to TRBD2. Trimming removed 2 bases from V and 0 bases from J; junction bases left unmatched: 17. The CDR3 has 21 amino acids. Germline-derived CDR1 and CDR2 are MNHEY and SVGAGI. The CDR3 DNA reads TGTGCCAGCAGTTACCCGGGTGGAGATAGCGGGAGCTCCCCCTCCTACAATGAGCAGTTCTTC. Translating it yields CASSYPGGDSGSSPSYNEQFF.

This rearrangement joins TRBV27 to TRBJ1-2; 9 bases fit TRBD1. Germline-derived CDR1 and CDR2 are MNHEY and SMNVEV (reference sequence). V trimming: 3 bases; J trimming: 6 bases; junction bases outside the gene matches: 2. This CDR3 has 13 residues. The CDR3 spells CASSFWTGDGYTF. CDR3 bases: TGTGCCAGCAGTTTTTGGACAGGGGATGGCTACACCTTC.

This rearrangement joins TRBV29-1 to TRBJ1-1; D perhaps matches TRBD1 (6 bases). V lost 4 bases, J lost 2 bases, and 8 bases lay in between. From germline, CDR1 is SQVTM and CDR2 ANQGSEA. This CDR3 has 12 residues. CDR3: CSVGRGNTEAFF. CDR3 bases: TGCAGCGTTGGCAGGGGCAACACTGAAGCTTTCTTT.

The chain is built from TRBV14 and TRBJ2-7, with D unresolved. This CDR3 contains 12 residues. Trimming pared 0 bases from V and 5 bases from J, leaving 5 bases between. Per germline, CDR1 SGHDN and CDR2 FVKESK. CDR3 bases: TGTGCCAGCAGCCAAGATTGGCACGAGCAGTACTTC. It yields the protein CASSQDWHEQYF.

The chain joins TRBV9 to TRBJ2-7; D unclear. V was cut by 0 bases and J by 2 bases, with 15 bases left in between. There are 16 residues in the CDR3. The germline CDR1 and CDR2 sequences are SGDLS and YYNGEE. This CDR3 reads CASSVESAGSPYEQYF. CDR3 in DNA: TGTGCCAGCAGCGTAGAGTCGGCTGGATCCCCCTACGAGCAGTACTTC.

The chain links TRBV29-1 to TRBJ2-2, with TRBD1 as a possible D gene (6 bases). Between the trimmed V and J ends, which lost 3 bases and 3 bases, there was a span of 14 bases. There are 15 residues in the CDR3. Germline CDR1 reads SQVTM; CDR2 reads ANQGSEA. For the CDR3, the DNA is TGCAGCGTTGAGGGCCCGGGACAATACACCGGGGAGCTGTTTTTT. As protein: CSVEGPGQYTGELFF.

The chain's CDR3 is CASSLTGTGEADTQYF. The CDR3 nucleotides read TGTGCCAGCAGTTTGACCGGGACAGGGGAAGCAGATACGCAGTATTTT. The genes are TRBV27 and TRBJ2-3; the match to TRBD1 covers 10 bases. This CDR3 has 16 amino acids. V dropped 3 bases and J dropped 4; count of bases not matched to a gene: 7. Per germline, CDR1 MNHEY and CDR2 SMNVEV (reference sequence).

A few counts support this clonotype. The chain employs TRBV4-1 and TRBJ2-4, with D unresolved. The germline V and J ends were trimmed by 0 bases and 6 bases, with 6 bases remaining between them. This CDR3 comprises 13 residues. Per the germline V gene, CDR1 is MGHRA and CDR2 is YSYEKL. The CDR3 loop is CASSQDHGNIQYF. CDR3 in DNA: TGCGCCAGCAGCCAAGACCACGGAAACATTCAGTACTTC.

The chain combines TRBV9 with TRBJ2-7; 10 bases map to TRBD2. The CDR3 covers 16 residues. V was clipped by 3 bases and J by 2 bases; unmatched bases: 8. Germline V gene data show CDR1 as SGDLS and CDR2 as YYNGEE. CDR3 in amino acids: CASSASLAGDTYEQYF. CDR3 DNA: TGTGCCAGCAGCGCATCTCTAGCGGGAGATACCTACGAGCAGTACTTC.

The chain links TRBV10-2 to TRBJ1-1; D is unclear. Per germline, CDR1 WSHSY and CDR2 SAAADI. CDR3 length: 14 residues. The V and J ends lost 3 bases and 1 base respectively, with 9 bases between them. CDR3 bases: TGCGCCAGCAGTGATGGGGTCCCGAACACTGAAGCTTTCTTT. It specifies CASSDGVPNTEAFF.

In nucleotides, the CDR3 is TGTGCCAGCAGTGGAATCGGGGGAGGGAGTCTAGCGGGAGGTCCTGATACGCAGTATTTT. Translated: CASSGIGGGSLAGGPDTQYF. The chain combines TRBV2 with TRBJ2-3, with 11 bases that match TRBD2. The CDR3 covers 20 residues. V shed 4 bases, J shed 6 bases, and the junction held 21 bases outside the gene matches. In germline, CDR1 is SNHLY, CDR2 FYNNEI.

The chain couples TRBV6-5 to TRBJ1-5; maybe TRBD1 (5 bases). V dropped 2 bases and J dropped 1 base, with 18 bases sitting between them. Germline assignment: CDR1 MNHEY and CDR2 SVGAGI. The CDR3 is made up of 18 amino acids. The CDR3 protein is CASSYGVRVESSNQPQHF. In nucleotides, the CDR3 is TGTGCCAGCAGTTACGGCGTCAGGGTCGAATCAAGCAATCAGCCCCAGCATTTT.

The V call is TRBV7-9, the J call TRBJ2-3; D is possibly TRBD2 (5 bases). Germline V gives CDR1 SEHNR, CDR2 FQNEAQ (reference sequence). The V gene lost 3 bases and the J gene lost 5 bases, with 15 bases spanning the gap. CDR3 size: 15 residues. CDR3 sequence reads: CASSFTGRFGDTQYF. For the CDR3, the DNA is TGTGCCAGCAGCTTTACGGGAAGGTTTGGAGATACGCAGTATTTT.

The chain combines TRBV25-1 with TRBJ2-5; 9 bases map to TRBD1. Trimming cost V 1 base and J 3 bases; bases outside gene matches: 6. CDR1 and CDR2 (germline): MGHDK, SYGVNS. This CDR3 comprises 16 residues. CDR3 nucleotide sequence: TGTGCCAGCAGTGAATTCGGACAGGGGTTGAAAGAGACCCAGTACTTC. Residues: CASSEFGQGLKETQYF.

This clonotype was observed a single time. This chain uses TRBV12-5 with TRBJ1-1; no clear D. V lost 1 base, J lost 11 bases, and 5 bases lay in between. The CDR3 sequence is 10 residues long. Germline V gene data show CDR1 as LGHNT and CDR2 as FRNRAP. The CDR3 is CASGLDGAFF. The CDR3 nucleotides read TGTGCTAGTGGTTTGGACGGGGCTTTCTTT.

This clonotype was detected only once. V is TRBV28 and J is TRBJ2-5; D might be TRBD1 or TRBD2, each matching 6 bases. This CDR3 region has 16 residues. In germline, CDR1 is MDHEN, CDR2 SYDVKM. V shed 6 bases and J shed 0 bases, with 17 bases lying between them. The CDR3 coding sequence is TGTGCCAGCAGACCCCGCTGGGGGGCGTACCAAGAGACCCAGTACTTC. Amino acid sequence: CASRPRWGAYQETQYF.

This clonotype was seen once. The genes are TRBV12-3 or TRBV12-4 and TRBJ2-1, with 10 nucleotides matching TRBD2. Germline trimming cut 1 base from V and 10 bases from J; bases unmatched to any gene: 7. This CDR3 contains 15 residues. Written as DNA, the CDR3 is TGTGCCAGCAGTTTAGGAGCGACTAGCGGGTCGGAGCAGTTCTTC. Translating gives CASSLGATSGSEQFF.

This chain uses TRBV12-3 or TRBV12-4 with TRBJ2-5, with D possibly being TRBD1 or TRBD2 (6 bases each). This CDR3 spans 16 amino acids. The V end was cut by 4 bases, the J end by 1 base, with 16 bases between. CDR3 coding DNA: TGTGCCAGCAGTTGGGGGGCCGAACGGCTCCAAGAGACCCAGTACTTC. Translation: CASSWGAERLQETQYF.

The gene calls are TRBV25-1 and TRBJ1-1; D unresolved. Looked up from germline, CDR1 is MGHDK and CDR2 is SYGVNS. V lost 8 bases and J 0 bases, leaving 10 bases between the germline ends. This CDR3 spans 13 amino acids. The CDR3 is CASSTRLNTEAFF. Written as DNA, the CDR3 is TGTGCCAGCTCCACCCGACTGAACACTGAAGCTTTCTTT. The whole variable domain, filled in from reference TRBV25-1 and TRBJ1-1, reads EADIYQTPRYLVIGTGKKITLECSQTMGHDKMYWYQQDPGMELHLIHYSYGVNSTEKGDLSSESTVSRIRTEHFPLTLESARPSHTSQYLCASSTRLNTEAFFGQGTRLTVV.

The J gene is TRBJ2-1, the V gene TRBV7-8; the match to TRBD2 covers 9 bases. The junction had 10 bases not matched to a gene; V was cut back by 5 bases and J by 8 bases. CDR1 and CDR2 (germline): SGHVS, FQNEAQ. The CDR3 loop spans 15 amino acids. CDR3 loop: CASSLRLAEVDEQFF. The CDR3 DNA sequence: TGTGCCAGCAGCCTTAGACTAGCGGAGGTCGATGAGCAGTTCTTC. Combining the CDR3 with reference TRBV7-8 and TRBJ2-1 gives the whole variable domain GAGVSQSPRYKVAKRGQDVALRCDPISGHVSLFWYQQALGQGPEFLTYFQNEAQLDKSGLPSDRFFAERPEGSVSTLKIQRTQQEDSAVYLCASSLRLAEVDEQFFGPGTRLTVL.